This T cell receptor (beta chain) was recorded in a study of metastatic and nonmetastatic thyroid tumors. Study-wide background: Where malignant and benign thyroid patients were concerned, repertoires were compared across blood and tumor or nodule tissue.

This CDR3 comprises 17 residues. Germline CDR1 is WSHSY and CDR2 is SAAADI. Trimming at V came to 4 bases and at J to 1 base, leaving 1 base not matched to a gene. Broader study findings: Reportedly, malignant thyroid tumors had significantly higher TCR beta diversity than benign nodules, in blood and tumor.

As handled by the study authors: Variation in CDR3 across clinicopathological groups served as the basis for constructing a distant-metastasis classifier in papillary thyroid cancer. TCRdb called clones again from the PCR reads with MiXCR. These V and J calls derive from TCRdb rather than the authors' analysis. The table has about 40,000 clones, 13% seen once; the top ten hold around 9.5%. Many counts were recorded for this clone. Its antigen is unidentified. Ahead of thyroid surgery, no patient had received treatment of any kind. The sample consisted of blood. The J gene is TRBJ2-6, the V gene TRBV10-2; 13 positions agree with TRBD2. The receptor's source is a female donor with papillary thyroid cancer or a benign thyroid nodule (not recorded which). Some clones in this sample may be carry-over from other donors' samples. The CDR3 DNA reads as TGCGCCAGCAGTGGGACTAGCGGGAGATCTGGGGCCAACGTCCTGACTTTC. Protein: CASSGTSGRSGANVLTF.